A selection of T cell receptor beta chains follows, all from one sample in a study of T cells expressing NK-cell markers. TCRdb re-called the 5' RACE reads and catalogs CDR3 proteins one per entry, DNA excluded. The listing contains about 390,000 distinct CDR3 sequences. The specimen sequenced was blood T cells: a sorted CD56 or NKG2C T cell subset, CD4+ or CD8+ T cells, or bulk PBMC T cells (not recorded which). The source is a woman aged 45-59 years in good health. CDR3s include the opening cysteine and the closing phenylalanine or tryptophan. Fields, in order: J gene, V gene, CDR3 protein.

TRBJ2-5,TRBV20-1,CSAGGLAGGPKYF
TRBJ2-1,TRBV12-3/TRBV12-4,CASTGREYNEQFF
TRBJ2-3,TRBV29-1,CSGGLAEDTPTDTQYF
TRBJ2-2,TRBV10-3,CAISESLTRDTGELFF
TRBJ2-5,TRBV9,CASSPGGTSHQETQYF
TRBJ1-2,TRBV10-3,CAISTMAYGYTF
TRBJ2-2,TRBV11-1,CASSLKVISGELFF
TRBJ2-1,TRBV29-1,CSVEEGLGGGNEQFF
TRBJ2-1,TRBV5-1,CASSLRGGDRANEQFF
TRBJ2-5,TRBV11-2,CASSFNSGSSGGETQYF
TRBJ2-7,TRBV28,CASTGLPYEQYF
TRBJ2-2,TRBV6-2/TRBV6-3,CASSTTGRSGELFF
TRBJ2-1,TRBV6-1,CASSPLPRTSGRSYNEQFF
TRBJ2-4,TRBV6-1,CASSESQARNIQYF
TRBJ2-3,TRBV2,CASLASGRVTQYF
TRBJ1-1,TRBV24-1,CATGETGGTEAFF
TRBJ1-5,TRBV5-1,CASSLVPGGNQPQHF
TRBJ1-1,TRBV7-3,CASSLRGGMHTEAFF
TRBJ2-3,TRBV12-3/TRBV12-4,CASRRSTDTQYF
TRBJ2-5,TRBV24-1,CATSDFGQGARETQYF
TRBJ2-1,TRBV30,CAWCRTAYNEQFF
TRBJ2-3,TRBV29-1,CSVVAGDTQYF
TRBJ2-5,TRBV12-3/TRBV12-4,CASSGGPRQETQYF
TRBJ1-1,TRBV18,CASSPPSETEKAFF
TRBJ2-1,TRBV30,CAWTGVDEQFF
TRBJ2-7,TRBV7-6,CASSRTGGQGMQGQHYEQYF
TRBJ2-7,TRBV29-1,CSVAAGVIDEQYF
TRBJ1-4,TRBV11-3,CASSLMQGATNEKLFF
TRBJ1-4,TRBV12-3/TRBV12-4,CASSLGQGVNLNEKLFF
TRBJ2-3,TRBV28,CASRGQGLDTQYF